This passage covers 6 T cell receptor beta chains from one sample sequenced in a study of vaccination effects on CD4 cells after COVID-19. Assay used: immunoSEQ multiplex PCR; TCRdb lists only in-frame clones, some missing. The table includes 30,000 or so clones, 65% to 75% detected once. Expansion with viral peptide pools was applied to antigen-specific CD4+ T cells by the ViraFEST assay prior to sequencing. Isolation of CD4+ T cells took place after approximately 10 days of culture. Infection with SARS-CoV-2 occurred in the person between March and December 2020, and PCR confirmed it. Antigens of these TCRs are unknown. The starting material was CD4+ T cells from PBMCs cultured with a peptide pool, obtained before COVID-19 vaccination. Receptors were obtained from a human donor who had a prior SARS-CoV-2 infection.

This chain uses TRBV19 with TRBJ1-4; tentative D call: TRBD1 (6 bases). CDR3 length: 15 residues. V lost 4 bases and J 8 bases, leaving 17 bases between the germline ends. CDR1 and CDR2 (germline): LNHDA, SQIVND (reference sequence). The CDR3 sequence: CASSTLRGLKEKLFF. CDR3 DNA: TGTGCCAGTAGTACCCTCAGGGGTTTAAAGGAAAAACTGTTTTTT.

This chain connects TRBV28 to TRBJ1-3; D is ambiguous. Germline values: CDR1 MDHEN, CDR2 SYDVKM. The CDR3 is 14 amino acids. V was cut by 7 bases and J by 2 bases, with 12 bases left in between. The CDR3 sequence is CASNPGWAGNTIYF. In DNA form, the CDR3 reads TGTGCCAGCAACCCGGGGTGGGCTGGAAACACCATATATTTT.

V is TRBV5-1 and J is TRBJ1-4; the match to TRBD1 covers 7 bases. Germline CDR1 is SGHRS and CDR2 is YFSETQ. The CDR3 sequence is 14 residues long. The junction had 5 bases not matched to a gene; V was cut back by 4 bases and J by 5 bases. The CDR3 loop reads CASSLGGKNEKLFF. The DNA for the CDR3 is TGCGCCAGCAGCCTAGGGGGCAAGAATGAAAAACTGTTTTTT.

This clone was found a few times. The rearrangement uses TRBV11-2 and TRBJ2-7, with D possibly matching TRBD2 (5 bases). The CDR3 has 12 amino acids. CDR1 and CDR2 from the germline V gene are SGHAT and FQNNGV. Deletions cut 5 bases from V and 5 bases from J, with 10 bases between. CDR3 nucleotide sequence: TGTGCCAGCAGCCGAACTAGTCACGAGCAGTACTTC. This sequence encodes CASSRTSHEQYF.

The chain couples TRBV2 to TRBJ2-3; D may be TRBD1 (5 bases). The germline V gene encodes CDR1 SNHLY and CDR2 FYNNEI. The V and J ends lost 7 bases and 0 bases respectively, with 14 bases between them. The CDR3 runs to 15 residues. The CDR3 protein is CASINPGFSTDTQYF. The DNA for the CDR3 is TGTGCCAGCATCAACCCAGGGTTTAGCACAGATACGCAGTATTTT.

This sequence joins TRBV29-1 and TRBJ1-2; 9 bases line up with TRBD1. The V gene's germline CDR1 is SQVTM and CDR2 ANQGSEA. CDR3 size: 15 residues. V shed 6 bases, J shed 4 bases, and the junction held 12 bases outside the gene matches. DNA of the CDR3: TGCAGCGTCACCGGTGGGACAGGGTACAGCTATGGCTACACCTTC. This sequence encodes CSVTGGTGYSYGYTF.